This T cell receptor beta chain was captured by sequencing in a study of beta chain features in type 1 diabetes. Study-wide results and limits: Over-representation of high TCR-expressing cells was a possible consequence of cDNA sequencing.

The germline V gene encodes CDR1 KGHSH and CDR2 LQKENI. V lost 3 bases, J lost 3 bases, and 4 bases stayed unmatched. The length of the CDR3 is 14 residues. Every bit of the isolated RNA underwent reverse transcription, so sequencing read expressed TCRB transcripts. Generated by immunoSEQ multiplex PCR, the TCRdb table keeps only in-frame clones and is missing some. The table lists fewer than 650,000 clones, roughly a sixth of them singletons. This clone was found a few times. Antigen: not known. This specimen includes other DNA sequences encoding the same CDR3. The V and J genes are TRBV18 and TRBJ1-1; 7 nucleotides agree with TRBD1. The sequence was collected from a young man in good health. The sample was naive CD4+ T cells from blood. The CDR3, as DNA: TGTGCCAGCTCACCCCTTACAGGGGACACTGAAGCTTTCTTT. It specifies CASSPLTGDTEAFF.